One and the same sample provided the 3 T cell receptor beta chains below, sequenced in a study of shared clonotypes between healthy human individuals. Sequencing used immunoSEQ multiplex PCR; TCRdb keeps in-frame clones, though not all of them. The sample carries over 2 million clones, around 95% recorded once. Sample: naive CD4+ T cells sorted from blood. Specified subset: CD45RA+ positively selected. The source is a man between 18 and 29 years old in good health.

Comments on this clone: Within the sample, other DNA sequences also encode this same CDR3. The rearrangement joins TRBV7-2 to TRBJ1-1; no definite D call. This CDR3 is built from 14 residues. The germline V gene has CDR1 SGHTA and CDR2 FQGNSA. Trimming stripped 2 bases from V and 1 base from J, with 8 bases between. The DNA of the CDR3 is TGTGCCAGCAGCTTATCGGGAGGGAACACTGAAGCTTTCTTT. It is translated as CASSLSGGNTEAFF.

This rearrangement joins TRBV30 to TRBJ2-5; 9 nucleotides match TRBD2. CDR3 size: 13 residues. Germline V CDR1 and CDR2: GTSNPN, SVGIG (reference sequence). V was pared by 5 bases and J by 2 bases, with 3 bases of the junction left unmatched. The CDR3 DNA reads as TGTGCCTGGGCTACTAGCGGGCAAGAGACCCAGTACTTC. It codes for CAWATSGQETQYF.

The rearrangement links TRBV6-6 to TRBJ1-2; 8 positions agree with TRBD1. The junction had 4 bases not matched to a gene; V was cut back by 0 bases and J by 1 base. In germline, CDR1 is MNHNY, CDR2 SVGAGI (reference sequence). This CDR3 is 16 amino acids long. CDR3 DNA sequence: TGTGCCAGCAGTTACTCTCAGGGGGCGTTTAACTATGGCTACACCTTC. Protein sequence: CASSYSQGAFNYGYTF.